Listed below are T cell receptor beta chains from one sample, sequenced in a study of blood T cell repertoires in COVID-19. Using immunoSEQ multiplex PCR, the repertoire was profiled, and TCRdb retains in-frame clones only, with some absent. The sample yields around 95,000 clones, around four fifths seen once. Material for sequencing was peripheral blood. These TCRs come from a woman between 65 and 79 years old with acute or convalescent COVID-19. The conserved cysteine and the conserved F or W are not part of the CDR3 here. Only some rows state a clone size, as once, few, many or a class for expanded clones.

cdr3_aa cdr3_length v_call clone_size j_call
ASRGGQGSYNEQF 13 TRBV27 NA TRBJ2-1
ASSDRRQGSSYNEQF 15 TRBV19 NA TRBJ2-1
AISEGGRGIAEAF 13 TRBV10-3 NA TRBJ1-1
ASSLGRQEYYEQY 13 TRBV11-2 NA TRBJ2-7
ASSAERALAKNIQY 14 TRBV7-8 once TRBJ2-4
ASSYRGQDSPLH 12 TRBV6-6 NA TRBJ1-6
ASMRAPNTEAF 11 TRBV6-5 NA TRBJ1-1
ASSLAVSGANVLT 13 TRBV5-1 NA TRBJ2-6
ASSPSDFGGNEQF 13 TRBV7-6 NA TRBJ2-1
ASSSAGGGYGYT 12 TRBV27 NA TRBJ1-2
ASSQAGERVYGYT 13 TRBV3-1/TRBV3-2 few TRBJ1-2
ASSLAQGARGYT 12 TRBV7-8 few TRBJ1-2
ASSIYPLGNTEAF 13 TRBV19 NA TRBJ1-1
ATSDEGGGIQETQY 14 TRBV24-1 NA TRBJ2-5
ASSLLGLAEQETQY 14 TRBV7-2 NA TRBJ2-5
ASSPVIGQGSSPLH 14 TRBV7-2 few TRBJ1-6
SATDLATIY 9 TRBV20-1 NA TRBJ1-3
AWSALSEQY 9 TRBV30 NA TRBJ2-7
ASSGRGAGANVLT 13 TRBV7-2 NA TRBJ2-6
SVEERDRNPYGYT 13 TRBV29-1 once TRBJ1-2
ASSKRDNQPQH 11 TRBV21-1 NA TRBJ1-5
ASSYPGRAADTQY 13 TRBV4-1 NA TRBJ2-3
ASSPTGGGLAAF 12 TRBV7-2 once TRBJ1-1
ASSLAVSGTGELF 13 TRBV5-1 once TRBJ2-2
ASSPDRETNEKLF 13 TRBV4-2 NA TRBJ1-4
ASRLGQPDQPQH 12 TRBV19 once TRBJ1-5
ASSIGQTDTQY 11 TRBV27 NA TRBJ2-3
ACSRGGENGYT 11 TRBV30 NA TRBJ1-2
ASSLSVGQGGYTIY 14 TRBV7-2 NA TRBJ1-3
ASSFRGQETQY 11 TRBV5-4 NA TRBJ2-5
ASSLGGGTTEAF 12 TRBV7-8 NA TRBJ1-1
ASSLTQGALEQY 12 TRBV7-3 NA TRBJ2-7
ASSPSSGSYGYT 12 TRBV19 NA TRBJ1-2
ASSFGTVSEKAF 12 TRBV7-2 NA TRBJ1-1
ASSSYSQPQH 10 TRBV7-2 NA TRBJ1-5
ASSQDRQVLNTEAF 14 TRBV3-1/TRBV3-2 NA TRBJ1-1
ASSGQGAGETQY 12 TRBV2 NA TRBJ2-5
ASSHRDSPLH 10 TRBV2 once TRBJ1-6
SVGLGNYGYT 10 TRBV29-1 NA TRBJ1-2
ASSSGDRVSPLH 12 TRBV7-2 NA TRBJ1-6
ASSPPHRVDGYT 12 TRBV18 NA TRBJ1-2
ASSPTGDAGYT 11 TRBV18 NA TRBJ1-2
ASSGDSLSYGYT 12 TRBV2 NA TRBJ1-2
ASSPGQGLVTASGGRSGELF 20 TRBV4-2 NA TRBJ2-2
ASSLPTGYT 9 TRBV5-4 few TRBJ1-2
STPQTSYPYNEQF 13 TRBV29-1 NA TRBJ2-1
SVGVRDRGTDTQY 13 TRBV29-1 NA TRBJ2-3